The following is a TCR beta chain sequence with its context. Its antigen is as yet unknown. This record belongs to a study of cytomegalovirus exposure and HLA in healthy donors. Amplification used 60 Vbeta primers and 13 Jbeta primers. TCRdb keeps only in-frame clones here, not all; method: immunoSEQ multiplex PCR. The sample lists 85,000 to 120,000 clones; approximately 71% were seen once. The V and J ends lost 6 bases and 0 bases, in that order; junction bases with no gene match: 7. This CDR3 has 15 residues. Germline V gene data show CDR1 as SNHLY and CDR2 as FYNNEI. Regarding the study as a whole: Researchers reported in a later analysis that a missense DCLRE1C variant was tied to TCR beta V- and J-gene trimming.

This chain connects TRBV2 to TRBJ2-7, with 8 bases identical to TRBD2. The sequence came from a middle-aged man in good health and CMV-seronegative. The sample taken for sequencing was PBMCs. The CDR3 region is CASRESGGVSYEQYF. The CDR3 DNA is TGTGCCAGCAGGGAAAGCGGGGGCGTCTCCTACGAGCAGTACTTC.